The rows below give T cell receptor beta chains drawn from one sample of a study of response to subunit inactivated influenza vaccine. TCRdb re-called the RT-PCR reads with MiXCR, one entry per CDR3 protein. The table includes 610,000 or so distinct CDR3 sequences, around 15% detected once. Sample: PBMCs from blood, taken approximately 13 days after vaccination. The receptors stem from a man aged 45-65 years who received an inactivated influenza vaccine. Both conserved end residues are part of each CDR3. The D gene is left open where the match is weak. The size field is filled for only some rows; it gives once, few, many or a size class.

D: .
V: TRBV7-2
size: few
J: TRBJ1-3
DNA: TGTGCCAGCAGCTTATTGGGCGGGTACTCTGGAAACACCATATATTTT
CDR3: CASSLLGGYSGNTIYF

D: TRBD1
V: TRBV6-1
size: .
J: TRBJ2-7
DNA: TGTGCCAGCAGTGCCGGGACAGGGGGCAAGGACGAGCAGTACTTC
CDR3: CASSAGTGGKDEQYF

D: .
V: TRBV6-1
size: .
J: TRBJ2-1
DNA: TGTGCCAGCACCTACGCGTCAGGCAATGAGCAGTTCTTC
CDR3: CASTYASGNEQFF

D: .
V: TRBV10-3
size: many
J: TRBJ2-1
DNA: TGTGCCATCAGTGATACGGACAATGAGCAGTTCTTC
CDR3: CAISDTDNEQFF

D: TRBD2
V: TRBV5-1
size: .
J: TRBJ2-1
DNA: TGCGCCAGCAGCTTGGTGACTAGCGGGGGGGTGAATGAGCAGTTCTTC
CDR3: CASSLVTSGGVNEQFF

D: .
V: TRBV30
size: .
J: TRBJ2-3
DNA: TGTGCCTGGAGTCGGGAGTTCACAGATACGCAGTATTTT
CDR3: CAWSREFTDTQYF

D: .
V: TRBV6-2/TRBV6-3
size: .
J: TRBJ2-1
DNA: TGTGCCAGCAGTTACAACCCCTTTGTGGGAGATAGTTCCTACAATGAGCAGTTCTTC
CDR3: CASSYNPFVGDSSYNEQFF

D: TRBD1
V: TRBV5-1
size: few
J: TRBJ1-1
DNA: TGCGCCAGCAGCCCTGGGACAGGGGGCCTCATGAACACTGAAGCTTTCTTT
CDR3: CASSPGTGGLMNTEAFF

D: .
V: TRBV4-3
size: few
J: TRBJ1-2
DNA: TGCGCCAGCAGCCAAGATTCACGGGGTCACTATGGCTACACCTTC
CDR3: CASSQDSRGHYGYTF

D: .
V: TRBV7-9
size: .
J: TRBJ1-4
DNA: TGTGCCAGCAGCTCGAACCAGGGGACTAATGAAAAACTGTTTTTT
CDR3: CASSSNQGTNEKLFF

D: .
V: TRBV5-6
size: many
J: TRBJ2-2
DNA: TGTGCCAGCAGCTGGGAGGCCGGGGAGCTGTTTTTT
CDR3: CASSWEAGELFF

D: .
V: TRBV3-1
size: few
J: TRBJ2-7
DNA: TGTGCCAGCAGCCAGAGGGCAGGGGTCTACGAGCAGTACTTC
CDR3: CASSQRAGVYEQYF

D: .
V: TRBV3-1
size: few
J: TRBJ2-5
DNA: TGTGCCAGCAGCCAAAATCACCGCGGGGAGGAGACCCAGTACTTC
CDR3: CASSQNHRGEETQYF

D: TRBD1
V: TRBV20-1
size: many
J: TRBJ1-2
DNA: TGCAGTGCCCACAGGGGAAACTATGGCTACACCTTC
CDR3: CSAHRGNYGYTF

D: .
V: TRBV28
size: few
J: TRBJ2-1
DNA: TGTGCCACCAACAGCAACAATGAGCAGTTCTTC
CDR3: CATNSNNEQFF

D: TRBD1
V: TRBV13
size: .
J: TRBJ2-3
DNA: TGTGCCAGCAGCTCAAGACAGGGTGATACGCAGTATTTT
CDR3: CASSSRQGDTQYF

D: .
V: TRBV20-1
size: .
J: TRBJ1-1
DNA: TGCAGTGCTCACTACGACGCGAACACTGAAGCTTTCTTT
CDR3: CSAHYDANTEAFF

D: .
V: TRBV7-2
size: .
J: TRBJ2-7
DNA: TGTGCCAGCAGCTTAGCGATTGACAGGACGGCCTACGAGCAGTACTTC
CDR3: CASSLAIDRTAYEQYF

D: .
V: TRBV20-1
size: few
J: TRBJ2-7
DNA: TGCAGTGCTAACAGGCTCACCTACGAGCAGTACTTC
CDR3: CSANRLTYEQYF

D: TRBD2
V: TRBV10-3
size: .
J: TRBJ2-7
DNA: TGTGCCATCAGTGATTGGAGCGGGAGCTCCTACGAGCAGTACTTC
CDR3: CAISDWSGSSYEQYF

D: TRBD1
V: TRBV20-1
size: many
J: TRBJ1-2
DNA: TGCAGTGCTAGAGATCCCCGGGACAGTTATGGCTACACCTTC
CDR3: CSARDPRDSYGYTF

D: .
V: TRBV19
size: .
J: TRBJ2-5
DNA: TGTGCCAGTAGTATGAACCGCCAAGAGACCCAGTACTTC
CDR3: CASSMNRQETQYF

D: .
V: TRBV12-3/TRBV12-4
size: many
J: TRBJ1-2
DNA: TGTGCCAGCAGTCCAGGGTATGGCTACACCTTC
CDR3: CASSPGYGYTF